The 25 T cell receptor beta chains given below trace back to one sample, sequenced in a study of T cell repertoires in cytomegalovirus infection. From the reads, TCRdb called clonotypes with MiXCR, one entry per CDR3 protein. There are approximately 190,000 distinct CDR3 sequences in the sample; 9.5% occur only once, and roughly 4.8% lies in the top ten. Sequences were obtained from PBMCs. The receptors come from a human donor in good health (CMV status not recorded). Some clones in this sample may be carry-over from other donors' samples.

This chain uses TRBV29-1 with TRBJ1-6; D perhaps matches TRBD1 (6 bases). CDR1 and CDR2 from the germline V gene are SQVTM and ANQGSEA. CDR3 length: 15 amino acids. Trimming cost V 5 bases and J 9 bases, with 20 bases left between them. CDR3 nucleotide sequence: TGCAGCGTTACAACGGGGGCAGGGACGGGTTCACCCCTCCACTTT. This codes for CSVTTGAGTGSPLHF.

This clonotype occurred a few times. This chain joins TRBV7-8 and TRBJ2-3; D not certain. CDR3 length equals 12 residues. Trimming stripped 2 bases from V and 7 bases from J, with 7 bases between. CDR1 and CDR2 (germline): SGHVS, FQNEAQ. The CDR3 nucleotides are TGTGCCAGCAGCTTAAAAGCTTATACGCAGTATTTT. Translated, it gives CASSLKAYTQYF.

V gene TRBV29-1 combines with J gene TRBJ1-1, with 7 bases fitting TRBD1. CDR1 and CDR2 from the germline V gene are SQVTM and ANQGSEA. The trim removed 7 bases at V and 1 base at J, leaving 6 bases unmatched. The CDR3 is made up of 13 amino acids. The CDR3, as DNA: TGCAGCGATACGGGGACAGCGAACACTGAAGCTTTCTTT. Encoded protein: CSDTGTANTEAFF.

The chain has TRBV18 and TRBJ2-7, with 10 bases matching TRBD2. This CDR3 spans 15 amino acids. J gave up 3 bases and V 3 bases, and 5 bases lay outside the gene matches. CDR1 is KGHSH, CDR2 LQKENI, per germline. This CDR3 is CASSPASGRNYEQYF. The DNA of the CDR3 is TGTGCCAGCTCACCCGCTAGCGGGAGAAACTACGAGCAGTACTTC.

This clonotype was seen ten or more times. The chain recombines TRBV6-1 with TRBJ2-3; perhaps D is TRBD1 or TRBD2 (5 bases each). The germline gives CDR1 MNHNS, CDR2 SASEGT. The CDR3 is made up of 14 amino acids. The V end was cut by 6 bases, the J end by 6 bases, with 16 bases between. CDR3 sequence (DNA): TGTGCCAGCAGCTTGAGGGGCTCAGGGGATACGCAGTATTTT. It translates to CASSLRGSGDTQYF.

This clonotype was seen ten or more times. The chain has TRBV6-1 and TRBJ2-1; 7 bases are a match to TRBD1. Per germline, CDR1 MNHNS and CDR2 SASEGT. V was clipped by 4 bases and J by 8 bases; unmatched bases: 11. This CDR3 is built from 15 residues. The CDR3 DNA reads TGTGCCAGCAGTGCCCTGACAGGGACCGGGGATGAGCAGTTCTTC. Its protein is CASSALTGTGDEQFF.

This clonotype was detected a few times. The CDR3 spells CAISLAGTGVGGYTF. CDR3 DNA: TGTGCCATCAGTTTAGCCGGGACAGGGGTTGGAGGCTACACCTTC. This chain joins TRBV10-3 and TRBJ1-2; 10 bases line up with TRBD1. This CDR3 has 15 amino acids. Germline loops: CDR1 ENHRY, CDR2 SYGVKD. V lost 5 bases to trimming and J lost 8 bases; unmatched junction nucleotides: 11.

This clonotype has a handful of counts. This chain joins TRBV14 and TRBJ1-4, with TRBD1 as a possible D gene (5 bases). Trimming left V 4 bases short and J 8 bases short, with 14 bases between. CDR1 and CDR2 (germline): SGHDN, FVKESK. There are 14 residues in the CDR3. The DNA of the CDR3 is TGTGCCAGCAGCCCCTCCGGGACGTTAGAAAAACTGTTTTTT. It is translated as CASSPSGTLEKLFF.

This clonotype was recorded many times. The gene calls are TRBV7-2 and TRBJ2-5; weak D call: TRBD1 (5 bases). The CDR3 consists of 15 residues. V was trimmed by 1 base and J by 1 base, leaving 10 bases between them. Germline V CDR1 and CDR2: SGHTA, FQGNSA. Here the CDR3 reads CASSLESQGQETQYF. The CDR3 DNA reads as TGTGCCAGCAGCTTAGAATCCCAGGGCCAAGAGACCCAGTACTTC.

This clonotype was counted at least ten times. V gene TRBV7-2 combines with J gene TRBJ1-4, with D maybe TRBD1 (5 bases). CDR1 and CDR2 from the germline V gene are SGHTA and FQGNSA. V lost 2 bases to trimming and J lost 5 bases, with 12 bases between them. CDR3 length: 15 amino acids. The DNA for the CDR3 is TGTGCCAGCAGCTTATATAGGACAAAAAATGAAAAACTGTTTTTT. Protein sequence: CASSLYRTKNEKLFF.

This clonotype was counted between two and nine times. V and J are TRBV9 and TRBJ2-2; TRBD1 matches 8 bases. After removal of 4 bases from V and 1 base from J, the junction contained 3 bases not matched to a gene. This CDR3 spans 15 amino acids. The germline CDR1 and CDR2 sequences are SGDLS and YYNGEE. The CDR3 DNA reads TGTGCCAGCAGCCTTGGACAGGGGAACACCGGGGAGCTGTTTTTT. Its translation is CASSLGQGNTGELFF.

This clonotype came up many times. This chain connects TRBV7-2 to TRBJ2-7; TRBD1 is a possible D gene (6 bases). Trimming took off 1 base at V and 6 bases at J, with 16 bases between the two ends. Germline V gene data show CDR1 as SGHTA and CDR2 as FQGNSA. The CDR3 is made up of 15 amino acids. CDR3: CASSLDQQGSREQYF. For the CDR3, the DNA is TGTGCCAGCAGCTTAGACCAACAGGGTAGTCGCGAGCAGTACTTC.

This clonotype came up a few times. This chain uses TRBV9 with TRBJ2-7; 8 nucleotides line up with TRBD2. The J segment lost 3 bases and the V segment lost 3 bases, leaving 8 bases of the junction unmatched. The CDR3 covers 15 residues. From germline, CDR1 is SGDLS and CDR2 YYNGEE. The CDR3 is CASSESGSPLYEQYF. The CDR3 nucleotides are TGTGCCAGCAGCGAGAGCGGGAGCCCTCTCTACGAGCAGTACTTC.

Comment on this clonotype: Possible read error: a much larger clone is one base away. In this CDR3 the conserved last residue, phenylalanine or tryptophan, is missing, so a read error is likely. V usage is TRBV7-2 and J usage is TRBJ1-2, with unresolved D. Between the trimmed V and J ends, which lost 4 bases and 4 bases, there was a span of 10 bases. CDR1 and CDR2 from the germline V gene are SGHTA and FQGNSA. The CDR3 spans 13 residues. The CDR3 coding sequence is TGTGCCAGCAGCTCCGACCGCCCCTATGGCTACACCTCC. It translates to CASSSDRPYGYTS.

The sample holds many counts of this clonotype. This chain uses TRBV7-2 with TRBJ2-7; possibly TRBD2 for D (5 bases). CDR3 length: 16 residues. CDR1 and CDR2 from the germline V gene are SGHTA and FQGNSA. V lost 6 bases and J lost 4, with 22 bases in between. CDR3 amino acids: CASRPPSSFRSYEQYF. The CDR3 bases are TGTGCCAGCAGACCGCCCTCTAGCTTCCGTTCTTACGAGCAGTACTTC.

The chain couples TRBV20-1 to TRBJ2-1; D possibly corresponds to TRBD1 (6 bases). CDR3 length equals 15 residues. V lost 1 base and J lost 6, with 16 bases in between. Germline CDR1 is DFQATT and CDR2 is SNEGSKA (reference sequence). The CDR3 region has the DNA TGCAGTGCTAGAGCAAGACAGGATAATTCCAATGAGCAGTTCTTC. Translated, it gives CSARARQDNSNEQFF.

In regard to this clonotype: Given a much more abundant clone one base away, this may be a read error. The chain uses TRBV19 and TRBJ2-1; D may be TRBD1 (5 bases). This CDR3 is 15 amino acids long. Germline CDR1 LNHDA, CDR2 SQIVND (reference sequence). The CDR3 coding sequence is TGTGTCAGTAGTATTTCGGCAGGGTCCTACAATGAGCAGTTCTTC. Encoded protein: CVSSISAGSYNEQFF.

This clonotype was seen a few times. The chain couples TRBV4-3 to TRBJ2-3; D ambiguous. Germline V lookup: CDR1 LGHNA, CDR2 YSLEER. V was clipped by 1 base and J by 2 bases, with 10 bases between them. The CDR3 is 15 amino acids. CDR3: CASSQAGQATDTQYF. The CDR3 nucleotides read TGCGCCAGCAGCCAAGCCGGCCAGGCCACAGATACGCAGTATTTT.

This clonotype was observed at least ten times. The J gene is TRBJ2-1, the V gene TRBV20-1; D is possibly TRBD1 or TRBD2 (5 bases each). The germline V gene has CDR1 DFQATT and CDR2 SNEGSKA (reference sequence). Trimming shortened V by 5 bases and J by 0 bases, and 14 bases separated the two germline ends. The CDR3 has 15 amino acids. In nucleotides, the CDR3 is TGCAGTGCTCTTACGGGGCGGAGCTCCTACAATGAGCAGTTCTTC. This gives the protein CSALTGRSSYNEQFF.

In this sample, this clonotype turned up a few times. V usage is TRBV19 and J usage is TRBJ1-1; unclear D gene. The CDR3 is 15 amino acids. The germline V and J ends were trimmed by 0 bases and 0 bases, with 8 bases remaining between them. Germline-derived CDR1 and CDR2 are LNHDA and SQIVND (reference sequence). The CDR3 bases are TGTGCCAGTAGTATAGAGCGACGGATGAACACTGAAGCTTTCTTT. Translating it yields CASSIERRMNTEAFF.

This clonotype was counted many times. The chain carries TRBV28 and TRBJ1-1, with TRBD1 matching over 7 bases. V lost 4 bases and J lost 4; bases outside the gene matches: 6. The CDR3 covers 14 residues. The germline gives CDR1 MDHEN, CDR2 SYDVKM. The CDR3 DNA sequence: TGTGCCAGCAGTTATCACAGGGGTCTCACTGAAGCTTTCTTT. Protein: CASSYHRGLTEAFF. Together with reference TRBV28 and TRBJ1-1, the CDR3 gives the full variable domain: DVKVTQSSRYLVKRTGEKVFLECVQDMDHENMFWYRQDPGLGLRLIYFSYDVKMKEKGDIPEGYSVSREKKERFSLILESASTNQTSMYLCASSYHRGLTEAFFGQGTRLTVV.

CDR3 DNA: TGTGCCAGCGTATCCCAGTCGACAGGCTACACCGGGGAGCTGTTTTTT. Amino acids: CASVSQSTGYTGELFF. The chain couples TRBV6-2 or TRBV6-3 to TRBJ2-2; D perhaps matches TRBD1 (6 bases). The V end was cut by 8 bases, the J end by 3 bases, with 19 bases between. This CDR3 has 16 residues. The germline gives CDR1 MNHEY, CDR2 SVGEGT.

As to this clonotype: A read error may be the cause here, since a much bigger clone is one base away. The rearrangement uses TRBV7-2 and TRBJ1-1; D remains unclear. The germline CDR1 and CDR2 sequences are SGHTA and FQGNSA. CDR3 length equals 13 residues. The CDR3 sequence is CASSLKANTAAFF. CDR3 in DNA: TGTGCCAGCAGCTTAAAAGCTAACACTGCAGCTTTCTTT.

Note on this clonotype: Mismatch with germline at one junction end may stem from a read error. V is TRBV12-3 or TRBV12-4 and J is TRBJ1-5, with D unclear. The CDR3 runs to 14 residues. In DNA, the CDR3 is TGTGTCAGCAGTTGGACGGGTAGCAATCAGCCCCAGCATTTT. This sequence encodes CVSSWTGSNQPQHF.

This clonotype was found many times. The J gene is TRBJ2-1, the V gene TRBV28; TRBD2 matches 7 bases. Trimming took 5 bases from V and 7 from J; bases not matched to a gene: 8. Germline V gene data show CDR1 as MDHEN and CDR2 as SYDVKM. The CDR3 has 14 amino acids. For the CDR3, the DNA is TGTGCCAGCAGTGTCGGACTTAGCGGGAATGAGCAGTTCTTC. Its protein product is CASSVGLSGNEQFF.